The TCR beta chain under discussion was sequenced for a study of T cell responses to AZD1222 COVID-19 vaccine (TCRdb year 2021). For the wider study: Because spike-specific TCR depth and breadth did not differ between the two schedules, AZD1222 recipients who got a second dose at roughly 4 weeks were pooled with those who got a second dose at roughly 12 weeks. Trial participants were enrolled by age into subgroups of 18-55, 56-69 and 70-plus years, and about 150, 27 and 61 TCR-sequenced participants, respectively, were included in these subgroups. A total of approximately 230 trial participants underwent TCR sequencing, of whom 207 received two doses of AZD1222 and around 26 received two doses of the MenACWY control vaccine.

The CDR3 regions of human TCRbeta chains were analyzed by immunosequencing. As for the original processing: Repertoire TCRs were checked for matches against a reference library of SARS-CoV-2-specific TCRs that had been generated using the MIRA antigen-specificity platform. Breadth was defined as the fraction of unique TCRs that were SARS-CoV-2-associated, and depth was defined as the fraction of total T cells that were SARS-CoV-2-associated. Using the MIRA data, every spike-specific TCR was mapped to the spike region that the TCR reacted to and assigned to either a CD4 or a CD8 class. Log10-transformed breadth and depth values were compared by one-way ANOVA with Sidak's multiple comparisons tests. Here the immuneACCESS table is served through TCRdb, limited to in-frame sequences with V and J called. Missing clones are a known gap in these copies; in checked studies unresolved V genes cover under half, and the rest lacks a known reason. D and trimming were read from the DNA, whereas the V and J calls and clone size are those reported in that table. In all, the sample holds 80,000 or so clones, and 90% of those were seen once. About 5.2% of the sample rests with the top ten.

Per the publication, the time point label means: baseline before first vaccination. Vaccinee samples came from UK trials COV001 and COV002, including a single-blind randomized controlled phase 2/3 trial of AZD1222 (ChAdOx1 nCoV-19) in healthy adults. Trial participant PBMC samples were collected at day 0 and day 28 after the second dose for TCRbeta chain sequencing. Trimming removed 2 bases from V and 4 bases from J; the gene matches leave 8 bases unexplained. Based on the germline V gene, the CDR1 and CDR2 sequences are MNHEY and SVGAGI. The CDR3 sequence holds 16 residues, the cysteine and phenylalanine included. Only the CDR3 DNA stays, 48 bases, in frame from base 1. As to this clone: It has no known antigen specificity. It has no much larger one-base neighbor in the sample; base qualities were not kept.

Broader findings and caveats from the paper: Because no day 14 peak-response samples were available, the repertoires could be characterized only after the peak T cell response. Conclusions about previously exposed vaccinees are limited because only a handful of AZD1222 recipients were SARS-CoV-2 seropositive at baseline. After two AZD1222 doses, both the breadth and the depth of spike-specific TCRs were significantly higher than at day 0 and than in MenACWY recipients. Participants were mostly white British and included more females than males, and it was suggested by the authors that clonal diversity may have been underestimated. Epitopes outside the regions mutated in the B.1.351 and B.1.1.7 variants were reportedly recognized by nearly half of the unique spike-specific TCRs. The vaccine-associated CD4 TCRs covered the entire spike protein, and the dominant responses fell in regions 160-218 and 743-854. The 56-69-year group was small, and its depth increase did not reach significance, likely because of low power.

This clonotype was obtained from an adult in good health. Recombination connected TRBV6-5 to TRBJ1-5; 7 central bases correspond to TRBD1. The specimen was peripheral blood, collected on day 0 of AZD1222 vaccination. The DNA is as follows: TGTGCCAGCAGTTACGCATACAGGGGTGGAAATCAGCCCCAGCATTTT. Translated, this is CASSYAYRGGNQPQHF.